A selection of T cell receptor beta chains follows, all from one sample in a study of T cell repertoires in cytomegalovirus infection. TCRdb called the reads again in MiXCR, with one record for every CDR3 protein. The profile shows some 900,000 distinct CDR3 sequences, 30% to 35% of them singletons. Their antigen targets remain unknown. Source: cultured CD8+ T cells from PBMCs, taken from culture after CMV antigen stimulation. The receptors shown here come from a human donor in good health (CMV status not recorded). Some clones in this sample may be carry-over from other donors' samples. Both conserved end residues are part of each CDR3. A D gene is named only where the DNA matches it firmly. The size field is filled for only some rows; it gives once, few, many or a size class.

cdr3_aa	cdr3_nt	v_call	j_call	d_call	clone_size
CASSFARWDTEAFF	TGTGCCAGCAGTTTCGCCAGGTGGGACACTGAAGCTTTCTTT	TRBV12-3/TRBV12-4	TRBJ1-1	-	few
CASSLVLASNEQFF	TGTGCCAGCAGTTTAGTACTAGCGAGCAATGAGCAGTTCTTC	TRBV27	TRBJ2-1	TRBD2	few
CAISDRIGYNEQFF	TGTGCCATCAGTGATAGAATCGGTTACAATGAGCAGTTCTTC	TRBV10-3	TRBJ2-1	-	few
CASSLLAGGIYNEQFF	TGTGCCAGCAGTTTACTAGCGGGGGGGATTTACAATGAGCAGTTCTTC	TRBV6-6	TRBJ2-1	TRBD2	few
CASSEYRDMNTEAFF	TGTGCCAGCAGTGAGTACCGGGATATGAACACTGAAGCTTTCTTT	TRBV25-1	TRBJ1-1	-	-
CASSQVLAGGPYEQYF	TGTGCCAGCAGCCAAGTACTCGCGGGGGGCCCCTACGAGCAGTACTTC	TRBV4-2	TRBJ2-7	TRBD2	few
CASSYSGLPADTQYF	TGTGCCAGCAGTTACTCGGGTCTCCCGGCAGATACGCAGTATTTT	TRBV6-2/TRBV6-3	TRBJ2-3	-	-
CASSRHPKGTVMGLYQPQHF	TGCGCCAGCAGCCGCCACCCTAAGGGGACAGTGATGGGCCTTTATCAGCCCCAGCATTTT	TRBV4-1	TRBJ1-5	TRBD1	-
CASSWGPLIHYHF	TGTGCCAGCAGTTGGGGACCTTTAATTCACTACCACTTT	TRBV6-2/TRBV6-3	TRBJ1-6	-	many
CASMGQGSTGELFF	TGTGCCAGCATGGGACAGGGGTCCACCGGGGAGCTGTTTTTT	TRBV7-6	TRBJ2-2	TRBD1	-
CSASRYEDFVYGYTF	TGCAGTGCTAGCCGCTATGAGGACTTCGTCTATGGCTACACCTTC	TRBV20-1	TRBJ1-2	-	-
CASSYGTLYSNQPQHF	TGTGCCAGCAGTTACGGGACACTATATAGCAATCAGCCCCAGCATTTT	TRBV6-6	TRBJ1-5	-	-
CASRTHSGGEETQYF	TGTGCCAGCAGGACCCATAGCGGGGGGGAAGAGACCCAGTACTTC	TRBV27	TRBJ2-5	TRBD2	few
CASSFTTGNTEAFF	TGTGCCAGCAGCTTTACAACAGGGAACACTGAAGCTTTCTTT	TRBV7-9	TRBJ1-1	-	-
CASSSGTGVEQFF	TGTGCCAGCAGTTCCGGGACAGGGGTTGAGCAGTTCTTC	TRBV7-6	TRBJ2-1	TRBD1	few
CASSSNGGAYADTQYF	TGTGCCAGCAGCTCAAATGGGGGGGCTTACGCAGATACGCAGTATTTT	TRBV7-3	TRBJ2-3	-	few
CSADSKKVSWDYGYTF	TGCAGTGCCGACTCAAAGAAAGTTAGCTGGGACTATGGCTACACCTTC	TRBV20-1	TRBJ1-2	-	-
CASSFGGGCTF	TGTGCCAGCAGTTTCGGAGGGGGGTGCACCTTC	TRBV12-3/TRBV12-4	TRBJ1-2	-	many
CASSEWMSGGAPADTQYF	TGTGCCAGCAGTGAATGGATGAGCGGGGGGGCCCCGGCAGATACGCAGTATTTT	TRBV6-1	TRBJ2-3	TRBD2	-
CATFLGVGANTEAFF	TGTGCCACCTTTTTGGGGGTTGGGGCGAACACTGAAGCTTTCTTT	TRBV6-1	TRBJ1-1	-	few
CASSYLTGGREQFF	TGTGCCAGCAGTTACTTAACGGGGGGGCGTGAGCAGTTCTTC	TRBV6-5	TRBJ2-1	TRBD2	-
CASSVTSGNSYNEQFF	TGTGCCAGCAGCGTCACTAGCGGGAACTCCTACAATGAGCAGTTCTTC	TRBV7-9	TRBJ2-1	TRBD2	few
CASKPGQGTSPLHF	TGTGCCAGCAAACCGGGACAGGGAACTTCACCCCTCCACTTT	TRBV27	TRBJ1-6	TRBD1	few
CASSGQEYEQYF	TGTGCCAGCAGCGGACAGGAGTACGAGCAGTACTTC	TRBV11-1	TRBJ2-7	TRBD1	-
CATRDRTDTQYF	TGTGCCACTCGGGACCGCACAGATACGCAGTATTTT	TRBV10-3	TRBJ2-3	-	-
CASSIEGVPYNSPLHF	TGTGCCAGCAGCATCGAAGGGGTTCCCTATAATTCACCCCTCCACTTT	TRBV14	TRBJ1-6	-	once
CIGQASTDTQYF	TGCATCGGACAGGCGAGCACAGATACGCAGTATTTT	TRBV29-1	TRBJ2-3	TRBD1	-
CASSLRDRSPYEQYF	TGTGCCAGCAGCTTAAGGGACAGGTCACCCTACGAGCAGTACTTC	TRBV7-9	TRBJ2-7	TRBD1	few
CASSPTTGLNTEAFF	TGTGCCAGCAGCCCAACTACAGGGCTGAACACTGAAGCTTTCTTT	TRBV7-6	TRBJ1-1	-	-
CASSPQAGRDYEQYF	TGTGCCAGCAGTCCTCAAGCGGGGAGGGACTACGAGCAGTACTTC	TRBV6-6	TRBJ2-7	TRBD2	-
CASSSPAVGPDNSPLHF	TGTGCCAGCAGTTCTCCCGCGGTAGGGCCTGACAATTCACCCCTCCACTTT	TRBV6-2/TRBV6-3	TRBJ1-6	-	-
CASGFLLDSGGADNEQFF	TGTGCTAGTGGTTTTCTCCTGGATAGCGGGGGGGCCGACAATGAGCAGTTCTTC	TRBV12-5	TRBJ2-1	TRBD2	-
CSASGARSTDTQYF	TGCAGTGCAAGTGGGGCCCGTAGCACAGATACGCAGTATTTT	TRBV20-1	TRBJ2-3	-	few
CASGGRGDTYEQYF	TGTGCCAGCGGGGGTCGGGGGGACACCTACGAGCAGTACTTC	TRBV6-1	TRBJ2-7	-	few
CATSKTRDSANTGELFF	TGTGCCACCAGCAAAACCCGGGACAGCGCGAACACCGGGGAGCTGTTTTTT	TRBV15	TRBJ2-2	TRBD1	few
CASNRPPDEQFF	TGCGCCAGCAACCGTCCCCCCGATGAGCAGTTCTTC	TRBV5-1	TRBJ2-1	-	few
CASRDHRGANEKLFF	TGCGCCAGCAGAGACCACAGGGGCGCCAATGAAAAACTGTTTTTT	TRBV10-2	TRBJ1-4	TRBD1	-
CATSRARGAEAFF	TGTGCCACCTCCCGAGCTCGGGGGGCTGAAGCTTTCTTT	TRBV27	TRBJ1-1	-	-
CASSLSGGAQYF	TGTGCCAGCAGCTTGTCAGGGGGGGCCCAGTACTTC	TRBV7-3	TRBJ2-5	-	few
CASSLQGLKTQYF	TGTGCCAGCAGTCTTCAGGGACTGAAGACCCAGTACTTC	TRBV27	TRBJ2-5	-	-
CASGQVLSSTDTQYF	TGCGCCAGCGGCCAAGTTCTCAGTAGCACAGATACGCAGTATTTT	TRBV4-1	TRBJ2-3	-	-
CASSSVAGGPTGELFF	TGTGCCAGCAGTTCCGTAGCGGGGGGGCCGACCGGGGAGCTGTTTTTT	TRBV27	TRBJ2-2	TRBD2	-
CASGTGRSNEKLFF	TGTGCCAGTGGGACGGGGCGGTCAAATGAAAAACTGTTTTTT	TRBV28	TRBJ1-4	-	-
CASSEWAPASSYNEQFF	TGTGCCAGCAGTGAATGGGCGCCGGCATCTTCCTACAATGAGCAGTTCTTC	TRBV2	TRBJ2-1	-	-
CASTFWTSGELFF	TGTGCCAGCACCTTCTGGACGTCGGGGGAGCTGTTTTTT	TRBV7-9	TRBJ2-2	-	few
CASSPSGRGQPQHF	TGTGCCAGCAGTCCGAGCGGACGGGGTCAGCCCCAGCATTTT	TRBV27	TRBJ1-5	-	-
CASSPLDYDSNQETQYF	TGTGCCAGCAGTCCACTTGACTATGACAGCAACCAAGAGACCCAGTACTTC	TRBV6-2/TRBV6-3	TRBJ2-5	-	-
CASSQGLPGGFSIEAFF	TGCGCCAGCAGCCAAGGTCTCCCAGGGGGGTTTTCCATAGAAGCTTTCTTT	TRBV4-1	TRBJ1-1	TRBD1	few
CASSYTRWREIYNEQFF	TGTGCCAGCAGTTACACTCGATGGCGGGAGATCTACAATGAGCAGTTCTTC	TRBV6-6	TRBJ2-1	TRBD2	many
CASSRPHRLAGGKNTGELFF	TGTGCCAGCAGTAGACCACACCGACTAGCGGGGGGCAAAAACACCGGGGAGCTGTTTTTT	TRBV27	TRBJ2-2	TRBD2	many
CASSLDTGASRELFF	TGTGCCAGCAGCTTAGATACAGGGGCCTCGAGGGAGCTGTTTTTT	TRBV7-8	TRBJ2-2	TRBD1	many
CASSLSPRGATNF	TGTGCCAGCAGTTTATCCCCCAGGGGGGCCACAAACTTC	TRBV28	TRBJ2-7	-	-
CASSVALGGNYGYTF	TGTGCCAGCAGCGTAGCGTTGGGGGGGAACTATGGCTACACCTTC	TRBV9	TRBJ1-2	-	-
CASGSGSMITQYF	TGTGCTAGTGGTTCGGGGAGCATGATTACGCAGTATTTT	TRBV12-5	TRBJ2-3	-	few
CASSPTRRYYNEQFF	TGTGCCAGCAGCCCCACTCGACGGTACTACAATGAGCAGTTCTTC	TRBV7-2	TRBJ2-1	-	few
CSVESGANYGYTF	TGCAGCGTTGAATCGGGAGCTAACTATGGCTACACCTTC	TRBV29-1	TRBJ1-2	-	-
CASILTPNTEAFF	TGTGCCAGTATCCTGACACCGAACACTGAAGCTTTCTTT	TRBV12-3/TRBV12-4	TRBJ1-1	-	few
CASKGGGRGGSSYNEQFF	TGTGCCAGCAAAGGCGGGGGAAGGGGGGGCAGCTCCTACAATGAGCAGTTCTTC	TRBV6-1	TRBJ2-1	-	many
CVSSLYQAGGPVGELFF	TGTGTCAGCAGCTTATATCAAGCGGGGGGGCCTGTCGGGGAGCTGTTTTTT	TRBV7-2	TRBJ2-2	TRBD2	-